The rows below give T cell receptor beta chains drawn from one sample of a study of blood T cell repertoires in COVID-19. Assay: immunoSEQ multiplex PCR; the TCRdb copy retains only in-frame clones and omits some. The data show about 220,000 clones, around 83% seen once. Sequencing used peripheral blood. These receptors were obtained from a woman in her 70s with COVID-19, enrolled during active disease. The CDR3 runs from the conserved cysteine through the conserved F or W. A D gene is named only where the DNA matches it firmly. Rows may omit the clone size; those that give it use once, few, many or a size class.

j_call: TRBJ1-1; clone_size: few; d_call: NA; v_call: TRBV6-5; cdr3_nt: TGTGCCAGCAGTTCCAGGATTACGGGGACTGAAGCTTTCTTT; cdr3_aa: CASSSRITGTEAFF
j_call: TRBJ1-5; clone_size: NA; d_call: NA; v_call: TRBV27; cdr3_nt: TGTGCCAGCTCGCGGTTTGTTACGTCGAGGGATCAGCCCCAGCATTTT; cdr3_aa: CASSRFVTSRDQPQHF
j_call: TRBJ2-1; clone_size: NA; d_call: TRBD2; v_call: TRBV5-1; cdr3_nt: TGCGCCAGCAGCTTGGGAGCGGGAGGGCGGCGGGAGCAGTTCTTC; cdr3_aa: CASSLGAGGRREQFF
j_call: TRBJ2-7; clone_size: NA; d_call: NA; v_call: TRBV9; cdr3_nt: TGTGCCAGCAGCGCCCTGGACAGACCCTACGAGCAGTACTTC; cdr3_aa: CASSALDRPYEQYF
j_call: TRBJ1-1; clone_size: NA; d_call: TRBD1; v_call: TRBV10-3; cdr3_nt: TGTGCCACCCGGCAGGGGGCTTTAACGAACACTGAAGCTTTCTTT; cdr3_aa: CATRQGALTNTEAFF
j_call: TRBJ2-1; clone_size: NA; d_call: TRBD2; v_call: TRBV7-2; cdr3_nt: TGTGCCAGCAGTCGACGTCGACTAGCTGGTGTCGATGAGCAGTTCTTC; cdr3_aa: CASSRRRLAGVDEQFF
j_call: TRBJ2-2; clone_size: NA; d_call: TRBD2; v_call: TRBV4-3; cdr3_nt: TGCGCCAGCAGTCAAGCGGGAGGGCGTCGCACCGGGGAGCTGTTTTTT; cdr3_aa: CASSQAGGRRTGELFF
j_call: TRBJ1-5; clone_size: NA; d_call: NA; v_call: TRBV2; cdr3_nt: TGTGCCAGCAGAGGTCAGGGCAATCAGCCCCAGCATTTT; cdr3_aa: CASRGQGNQPQHF
j_call: TRBJ1-5; clone_size: NA; d_call: NA; v_call: TRBV28; cdr3_nt: TGTGCCAGCAGTCCCCCACAGGGCTCGGGTCAGCCCCAGCATTTT; cdr3_aa: CASSPPQGSGQPQHF
j_call: TRBJ2-7; clone_size: NA; d_call: NA; v_call: TRBV15; cdr3_nt: TGTGCCACCAGTCCAGGGGAGAACGAGCAGTACTTC; cdr3_aa: CATSPGENEQYF
j_call: TRBJ1-1; clone_size: NA; d_call: TRBD1; v_call: TRBV2; cdr3_nt: TGTGCCAGCAGACAGACAGGGGCTTTCTTT; cdr3_aa: CASRQTGAFF
j_call: TRBJ1-4; clone_size: NA; d_call: NA; v_call: TRBV6-5; cdr3_nt: TGTGCCAGCACCGCGGGGGGGCGGGGAAAACTGTTTTTT; cdr3_aa: CASTAGGRGKLFF
j_call: TRBJ2-3; clone_size: NA; d_call: TRBD2; v_call: TRBV18; cdr3_nt: TGTGCCAGCTCACCCTGGGCGGGAGTGGATACGCAGTATTTT; cdr3_aa: CASSPWAGVDTQYF
j_call: TRBJ1-3; clone_size: few; d_call: TRBD1; v_call: TRBV3-1/TRBV3-2; cdr3_nt: TGTGCCAGCAGCCACCGACAGGGACCTGGAAACACCATATATTTT; cdr3_aa: CASSHRQGPGNTIYF
j_call: TRBJ1-1; clone_size: NA; d_call: NA; v_call: TRBV7-9; cdr3_nt: TGTGCCAGCAGCTTAGAGGGGGGGCGAGCTTTCTTT; cdr3_aa: CASSLEGGRAFF
j_call: TRBJ1-4; clone_size: NA; d_call: NA; v_call: TRBV7-2; cdr3_nt: TGTGCCAGCAGCCGCGGGACGGCGAATGAAAAACTGTTTTTT; cdr3_aa: CASSRGTANEKLFF
j_call: TRBJ2-5; clone_size: NA; d_call: TRBD2; v_call: TRBV7-2; cdr3_nt: TGTGCCAGCAGCTTAGGGGGACTAGCGGGTCAAGAGACCCAGTACTTC; cdr3_aa: CASSLGGLAGQETQYF
j_call: TRBJ1-5; clone_size: NA; d_call: TRBD1; v_call: TRBV29-1; cdr3_nt: TGCAGCGTATCGACAGGGGGCGTTCAGCCCCAGCATTTT; cdr3_aa: CSVSTGGVQPQHF
j_call: TRBJ2-3; clone_size: NA; d_call: NA; v_call: TRBV28; cdr3_nt: TGTGCCAGCAGTGGAGGCGGGCACACAGATACGCAGTATTTT; cdr3_aa: CASSGGGHTDTQYF
j_call: TRBJ2-7; clone_size: NA; d_call: NA; v_call: TRBV19; cdr3_nt: TGTGCCAGTAGGGGCGGGGATAGCGCGTCCTACGAGCAGTACTTC; cdr3_aa: CASRGGDSASYEQYF
j_call: TRBJ2-7; clone_size: NA; d_call: TRBD2; v_call: TRBV19; cdr3_nt: TGTGCCAGTAGTTCCCTCGGGACTAGCGGGAGTTCTTACGAGCAGTACTTC; cdr3_aa: CASSSLGTSGSSYEQYF
j_call: TRBJ1-2; clone_size: NA; d_call: NA; v_call: TRBV9; cdr3_nt: TGTGCCAGCAGCGTAGGGCAGCAAGGAGGGTCCTATGGCTACACCTTC; cdr3_aa: CASSVGQQGGSYGYTF
j_call: TRBJ1-6; clone_size: once; d_call: NA; v_call: TRBV6-1; cdr3_nt: TGTGCCAGCAGTGAAACTTCGGGGGTCGGTTCACCCCTCCACTTT; cdr3_aa: CASSETSGVGSPLHF
j_call: TRBJ1-5; clone_size: few; d_call: TRBD1; v_call: TRBV7-8; cdr3_nt: TGTGCCAGCAGCTTAGGGGGACAGGGGGATCAGCCCCAGCATTTT; cdr3_aa: CASSLGGQGDQPQHF
j_call: TRBJ2-1; clone_size: few; d_call: NA; v_call: TRBV10-3; cdr3_nt: TGTGCCATCAGCCAATCCCCTCAGGATGCTGAGCAGTTCTTC; cdr3_aa: CAISQSPQDAEQFF
j_call: TRBJ1-1; clone_size: NA; d_call: NA; v_call: TRBV3-1/TRBV3-2; cdr3_nt: TGTGCCAGCAGCCGATATCTAGGGAACACTGAAGCTTTCTTT; cdr3_aa: CASSRYLGNTEAFF
j_call: TRBJ2-7; clone_size: NA; d_call: TRBD2; v_call: TRBV6-6; cdr3_nt: TGTGCCAGCAGTCCTCGGACTAGCGGGAGGTTCTCCTACGAGCAGTACTTC; cdr3_aa: CASSPRTSGRFSYEQYF
j_call: TRBJ1-5; clone_size: NA; d_call: NA; v_call: TRBV24-1; cdr3_nt: TGTGCCACCAGTAGAGGGTCAAGAGGTGACGATCAGCCCCAGCATTTT; cdr3_aa: CATSRGSRGDDQPQHF
j_call: TRBJ2-1; clone_size: NA; d_call: TRBD2; v_call: TRBV5-1; cdr3_nt: TGCGCCAGCGGGACTGGGACTAGCGGGAGGGCATACAATGAGCAGTTCTTC; cdr3_aa: CASGTGTSGRAYNEQFF
j_call: TRBJ2-5; clone_size: NA; d_call: TRBD1; v_call: TRBV5-1; cdr3_nt: TGCGCCAGTAACAGGGGGGACGTCCAAGAGACCCAGTACTTC; cdr3_aa: CASNRGDVQETQYF
j_call: TRBJ1-5; clone_size: NA; d_call: NA; v_call: TRBV6-4; cdr3_nt: TGTGCCAGCAGTGACCCCGACCTGGGGCGCAATCAGCCCCAGCATTTT; cdr3_aa: CASSDPDLGRNQPQHF
j_call: TRBJ2-2; clone_size: once; d_call: TRBD1; v_call: TRBV6-5; cdr3_nt: TGTGCCAGCAGTTGGGACAGGTACACCGGGGAGCTGTTTTTT; cdr3_aa: CASSWDRYTGELFF
j_call: TRBJ2-3; clone_size: NA; d_call: TRBD2; v_call: TRBV4-1; cdr3_nt: TGCGCCAGCAGCCAAGCGCCCCAGGTGGCGGGAGGAAGCACAGATACGCAGTATTTT; cdr3_aa: CASSQAPQVAGGSTDTQYF
j_call: TRBJ1-3; clone_size: few; d_call: NA; v_call: TRBV5-6; cdr3_nt: TGTGCCAGCAGCTTCAGGCTCAACTCTGGAAACACCATATATTTT; cdr3_aa: CASSFRLNSGNTIYF
j_call: TRBJ2-5; clone_size: NA; d_call: NA; v_call: TRBV3-1/TRBV3-2; cdr3_nt: TGTGCCAGCAGCCAGGCGGGGAGGATGGAGACCCAGTACTTC; cdr3_aa: CASSQAGRMETQYF
j_call: TRBJ1-6; clone_size: once; d_call: NA; v_call: TRBV30; cdr3_nt: TGTGCCTGGAGTCGGTCCTTGCCCGATTCACCCCTCCACTTT; cdr3_aa: CAWSRSLPDSPLHF
j_call: TRBJ1-3; clone_size: NA; d_call: NA; v_call: TRBV24-1; cdr3_nt: TGTGCCACCAGTGATAGCAGCGCGGTAGCTGGAAACACCATATATTTT; cdr3_aa: CATSDSSAVAGNTIYF
j_call: TRBJ2-7; clone_size: NA; d_call: NA; v_call: TRBV2; cdr3_nt: TGTGCCAGTCGGATTGGCGGGTACGAGCAGTACTTC; cdr3_aa: CASRIGGYEQYF
j_call: TRBJ2-1; clone_size: NA; d_call: TRBD2; v_call: TRBV6-2/TRBV6-3; cdr3_nt: TGTGCCAGCAGTTACTCCGACCTAGCGGGAGGGAGGACGGGGCAGTTCTTC; cdr3_aa: CASSYSDLAGGRTGQFF
j_call: TRBJ1-4; clone_size: NA; d_call: NA; v_call: TRBV6-2/TRBV6-3; cdr3_nt: TGTGCCAGCAGTCTCGGAGCCGGAAAACTGTTTTTT; cdr3_aa: CASSLGAGKLFF
j_call: TRBJ1-6; clone_size: NA; d_call: TRBD1; v_call: TRBV28; cdr3_nt: TGTGCCAGCAGTTTTTTCGGGACAGGGGGGAGCTCCTATAATTCACCCCTCCACTTT; cdr3_aa: CASSFFGTGGSSYNSPLHF
j_call: TRBJ2-5; clone_size: NA; d_call: TRBD1; v_call: TRBV7-3; cdr3_nt: TGTGCCAGCAGTCGGACAGGGGCCGGGGAGACCCAGTACTTC; cdr3_aa: CASSRTGAGETQYF
j_call: TRBJ1-5; clone_size: NA; d_call: TRBD1; v_call: TRBV30; cdr3_nt: TGTGCCTGGACTTCTCCGGGCAGGGGGTATCAGCCCCAGCATTTT; cdr3_aa: CAWTSPGRGYQPQHF
j_call: TRBJ2-7; clone_size: NA; d_call: NA; v_call: TRBV5-1; cdr3_nt: TGCGCCAGCAGCCCTTCCCCCCGCTACGAGCAGTACTTC; cdr3_aa: CASSPSPRYEQYF
j_call: TRBJ1-5; clone_size: NA; d_call: NA; v_call: TRBV27; cdr3_nt: TGTGCCAGCAGCCAAGAGGCGAGAAGGAGGCAGCCCCAGCATTTT; cdr3_aa: CASSQEARRRQPQHF
j_call: TRBJ1-4; clone_size: NA; d_call: TRBD1; v_call: TRBV28; cdr3_nt: TGTGCCAGCAGTGGACAGGGAAGTAGTGAGGAAAAACTGTTTTTT; cdr3_aa: CASSGQGSSEEKLFF
j_call: TRBJ2-1; clone_size: NA; d_call: NA; v_call: TRBV7-6; cdr3_nt: TGTGCCAGCAGCTTAGGGAGCCGCTCCTACAATGAGCAGTTCTTC; cdr3_aa: CASSLGSRSYNEQFF
j_call: TRBJ1-3; clone_size: NA; d_call: NA; v_call: TRBV28; cdr3_nt: TGTGCCAGCAGTTGGGGGGGGGCGTCAGGAAACACCATATATTTT; cdr3_aa: CASSWGGASGNTIYF
j_call: TRBJ2-2; clone_size: NA; d_call: TRBD1; v_call: TRBV3-1/TRBV3-2; cdr3_nt: TGTGCCAGCAGCCAGCCCATGGGACAGGGGGCCACCGGGGAGCTGTTTTTT; cdr3_aa: CASSQPMGQGATGELFF
j_call: TRBJ1-2; clone_size: NA; d_call: NA; v_call: TRBV5-1; cdr3_nt: TGCGCCAGCAGCTTGGAGGGGGTTTTCCGTGGCTACACCTTC; cdr3_aa: CASSLEGVFRGYTF
j_call: TRBJ1-2; clone_size: NA; d_call: TRBD1; v_call: TRBV6-6; cdr3_nt: TGTGCCAGCAGGCAAAGACAGGGAAATGGCTACACCTTC; cdr3_aa: CASRQRQGNGYTF
j_call: TRBJ2-3; clone_size: NA; d_call: NA; v_call: TRBV7-3; cdr3_nt: TGTGCCAGCAGCCTAACTCCTAGCACAGATACGCAGTATTTT; cdr3_aa: CASSLTPSTDTQYF
j_call: TRBJ2-7; clone_size: NA; d_call: NA; v_call: TRBV21-1; cdr3_nt: TGTGCCAGCAGCAAAGTGCGGGTGTGGAACTACGAGCAGTACTTC; cdr3_aa: CASSKVRVWNYEQYF
j_call: TRBJ1-2; clone_size: NA; d_call: TRBD1; v_call: TRBV5-4; cdr3_nt: TGTGCCAGCAGCTTGAGGGAAGGACAGGCCACGGGGGGCTACACCTTC; cdr3_aa: CASSLREGQATGGYTF
j_call: TRBJ1-2; clone_size: NA; d_call: TRBD1; v_call: TRBV7-3; cdr3_nt: TGTGCCAGCAGCCTTGACAGGGGCGGAGGCTACACCTTC; cdr3_aa: CASSLDRGGGYTF
j_call: TRBJ2-1; clone_size: NA; d_call: TRBD2; v_call: TRBV9; cdr3_nt: TGTGCCAGCAGCGTGGGGACTAGCGGGAGAACTGAGCAGTTCTTC; cdr3_aa: CASSVGTSGRTEQFF
j_call: TRBJ1-2; clone_size: NA; d_call: NA; v_call: TRBV5-1; cdr3_nt: TGCGCCAGCACACTACTCGAGGGCGGAGGCTACACCTTC; cdr3_aa: CASTLLEGGGYTF
j_call: TRBJ2-3; clone_size: NA; d_call: TRBD2; v_call: TRBV5-1; cdr3_nt: TGCGCCAGCAGCTTGGCTCTAGCGGGACCCACAGATACGCAGTATTTT; cdr3_aa: CASSLALAGPTDTQYF
j_call: TRBJ2-3; clone_size: NA; d_call: TRBD2; v_call: TRBV4-1; cdr3_nt: TGCGCCAGCAGCCAAGAGGTCTGGCGGGGGGGAGATACGCAGTATTTT; cdr3_aa: CASSQEVWRGGDTQYF